This passage covers 9 T cell receptor beta chains from one sample sequenced in a study of beta chain features in type 1 diabetes. Every isolated RNA sample was fully reverse transcribed, so sequencing captured expressed TCRB transcripts. Assay used: immunoSEQ multiplex PCR; TCRdb lists only in-frame clones, some missing. The table has approximately 120,000 clones, about 18% seen once. General study findings and limits: People with Type 1 diabetes carried modestly yet significantly shorter TCRB CDR3s in all four CD4+ subsets.

No cognate antigen is known for these TCRs. The sample taken for sequencing was central memory CD4+ T cells from blood. These receptors all stem from a man aged 18 to 29 with type 1 diabetes.

The chain couples TRBV18 to TRBJ2-1; 7 bases align to TRBD1. Germline values: CDR1 KGHSH, CDR2 LQKENI. The V segment lost 0 bases and the J segment 5 bases; nucleotides outside the gene matches: 7. There are 16 residues in the CDR3. This CDR3 is CASSPPETGLNNEQFF. The DNA of the CDR3 is TGTGCCAGCTCACCACCGGAGACAGGGTTAAACAATGAGCAGTTCTTC.

This chain uses TRBV29-1 with TRBJ2-7; perhaps TRBD1 as D (6 bases). This CDR3 comprises 12 residues. V lost 6 bases and J lost 2, with 11 bases in between. CDR1 SQVTM and CDR2 ANQGSEA come from the germline V gene. The CDR3 DNA reads TGCAGCGTGGACACAGGGACCTACGAGCAGTACTTC. It encodes CSVDTGTYEQYF.

This clone was seen a handful of times. The V gene is TRBV27, the J gene TRBJ2-1, with D tentatively TRBD1 or TRBD2 (5 bases each). Trimming took 9 bases from V and 0 from J, leaving 15 bases between them. CDR3 length: 15 residues. Germline loops: CDR1 MNHEY, CDR2 SMNVEV (reference sequence). CDR3 sequence (DNA): TGTGCCAGTAAGTCGGGACGAAGCTCCTACAATGAGCAGTTCTTC. Its protein is CASKSGRSSYNEQFF.

This clone was detected only a few times. The V gene is TRBV20-1, the J gene TRBJ1-1, with a tentative D call TRBD1 (6 bases). The CDR3 spans 11 residues. The V and J ends lost 5 bases and 6 bases respectively, with 10 bases between them. Germline V gives CDR1 DFQATT, CDR2 SNEGSKA (reference sequence). CDR3 DNA sequence: TGCAGTGCTGGACAGCGAGCTGAAGCTTTCTTT. As protein: CSAGQRAEAFF.

The table lists this clone with a few counts. The rearrangement joins TRBV6-5 to TRBJ2-1; 7 bases match TRBD2. Trimming at V came to 6 bases and at J to 6 bases, leaving 8 bases not matched to a gene. The CDR3 is 14 residues long. Germline loops: CDR1 MNHEY, CDR2 SVGAGI. This CDR3 is CASRKMGGSNEQFF. The DNA of the CDR3 is TGTGCCAGCAGGAAGATGGGGGGGAGCAATGAGCAGTTCTTC.

The rearrangement uses TRBV7-2 and TRBJ2-1, with unresolved D. CDR3 length: 11 amino acids. Trimming cost V 2 bases and J 12 bases, with 8 bases left between them. The V gene's germline CDR1 is SGHTA and CDR2 FQGNSA. The CDR3 is CASSLQSGQFF. The CDR3 DNA reads as TGTGCCAGCAGCTTACAATCGGGGCAGTTCTTC.

The chain employs TRBV5-4 and TRBJ2-7, with D tentatively TRBD2 (7 bases). This CDR3 has 15 amino acids. Trimming removed 0 bases at V and 2 bases at J, with 12 bases between. The germline CDR1 and CDR2 sequences are SGHNT and YYREEE (reference sequence). The CDR3 sequence is CASSLAGGLAYEQYF. In nucleotides, the CDR3 is TGTGCCAGCAGCTTGGCCGGGGGGCTGGCCTACGAGCAGTACTTC.

The chain is built from TRBV5-1 and TRBJ2-7; 8 bases line up with TRBD2. This CDR3 contains 15 residues. V lost 0 bases to trimming and J lost 2 bases; unmatched junction nucleotides: 4. CDR1 is SGHRS, CDR2 YFSETQ, per germline. The CDR3 sequence: CASSLEPGGPYEQYF. Here the CDR3 DNA reads TGCGCCAGCAGCTTGGAACCGGGAGGGCCCTACGAGCAGTACTTC. Full variable domain (missing parts from reference TRBV5-1 and TRBJ2-7): KAGVTQTPRYLIKTRGQQVTLSCSPISGHRSVSWYQQTPGQGLQFLFEYFSETQRNKGNFPGRFSGRQFSNSRSEMNVSTLELGDSALYLCASSLEPGGPYEQYFGPGTRLTVT.

The chain uses TRBV7-9 and TRBJ2-2, with D possibly matching TRBD2 (5 bases). Looked up from germline, CDR1 is SEHNR and CDR2 is FQNEAQ (reference sequence). The CDR3 consists of 14 residues. V dropped 3 bases and J dropped 6 bases, with 11 bases sitting between them. CDR3 DNA sequence: TGTGCCAGCAGCTTTAGCACGAGGGCCGGGGAGCTGTTTTTT. Protein sequence: CASSFSTRAGELFF.